The clone carrying this TCR beta chain was observed once. V shed 3 bases and J shed 3 bases, with 12 bases lying between them. The CDR3 runs to 14 residues. Germline V lookup: CDR1 MNHEY, CDR2 SMNVEV (reference sequence). This entry belongs to a study of blood T cell repertoires in COVID-19. Study-level information: There were acute and convalescent COVID-19 samples, and they came from the United States, Italy and Spain. PBMCs, B-cell-depleted T cells, or T cells were the source of the cDNA or gDNA that made up the material.

Original methodology: By means of reference gene primer amplification, nucleated cell counts were estimated. Only in-frame clones appear in the TCRdb table, and some are missing; sequencing was by immunoSEQ multiplex PCR. The DNA gave D and trimming, while V, J and clone size come from that table. The sample consists of some 78,000 clones, 90% of them appearing once. The clonotype originates from an elderly woman with active or convalescent COVID-19. Material for sequencing was peripheral blood. J is TRBJ2-7 and V is TRBV27; a possible D gene is TRBD2 (6 bases). The CDR3 sequence is CASSFRDSDYEQYF. In nucleotides, the CDR3 is TGTGCCAGCAGTTTCCGGGACTCGGACTACGAGCAGTACTTC.